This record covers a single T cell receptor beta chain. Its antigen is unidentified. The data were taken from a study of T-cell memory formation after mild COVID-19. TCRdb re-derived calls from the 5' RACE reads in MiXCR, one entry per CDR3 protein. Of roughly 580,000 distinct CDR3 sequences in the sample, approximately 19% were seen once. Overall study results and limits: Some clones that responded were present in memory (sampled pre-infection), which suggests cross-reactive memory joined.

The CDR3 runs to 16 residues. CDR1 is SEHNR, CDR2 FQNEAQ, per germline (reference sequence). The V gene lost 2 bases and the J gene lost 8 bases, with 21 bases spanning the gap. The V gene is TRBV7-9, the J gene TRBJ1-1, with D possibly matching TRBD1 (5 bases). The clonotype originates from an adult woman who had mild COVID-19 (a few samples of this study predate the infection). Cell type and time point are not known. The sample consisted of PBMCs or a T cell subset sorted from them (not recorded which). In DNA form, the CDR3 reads TGTGCCAGCAGCTTAATTGGGGGAGCTGGTAGGACCGAAGCTTTCTTT. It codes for CASSLIGGAGRTEAFF.